This is a list of T cell receptor beta chains from one sample in a study of blood T cell repertoires in COVID-19. Only in-frame clones appear in the TCRdb table, and some are missing; sequencing was by immunoSEQ multiplex PCR. In the table there are approximately 200,000 clones, 80% to 90% of which are singletons. Sequencing was performed on peripheral blood. These receptors were collected from a man in his sixties with acute or convalescent COVID-19. Both conserved end residues are part of each CDR3. D genes are given only for firm matches. The listing skips clone size in some rows; elsewhere it reads once, few, many or a size class.

d_call clone_size j_call v_call cdr3_aa cdr3_nt
NA NA TRBJ2-3 TRBV12-3/TRBV12-4 CASTRDEYTQYF TGTGCCAGCACCCGGGATGAGTATACGCAGTATTTT
NA NA TRBJ2-6 TRBV6-4 CASSDPGKTGANVLTF TGTGCCAGCAGTGACCCAGGGAAAACTGGGGCCAACGTCCTGACTTTC
NA few TRBJ1-6 TRBV5-5 CASSLGTALYNSPLHF TGTGCCAGCAGCTTGGGGACAGCTTTGTATAATTCACCCCTCCACTTT
NA NA TRBJ2-6 TRBV7-3 CASSLRGYEAGANVLTF TGTGCCAGCAGCTTAAGAGGGTATGAGGCTGGGGCCAACGTCCTGACTTTC
NA NA TRBJ2-1 TRBV7-8 CASSFPERYEQFF TGTGCCAGCAGCTTCCCCGAGCGGTATGAGCAGTTCTTC
NA NA TRBJ2-1 TRBV12-3/TRBV12-4 CASRRGYNEQFF TGTGCCAGCCGACGGGGATACAATGAGCAGTTCTTC
NA many TRBJ1-5 TRBV7-9 CASSLDGGSNQPQHF TGTGCCAGCAGCTTAGACGGGGGGAGCAATCAGCCCCAGCATTTT
TRBD2 NA TRBJ2-3 TRBV6-5 CACGRSASTDTQYF TGTGCCTGCGGGAGGTCCGCTAGCACAGATACGCAGTATTTT
TRBD2 NA TRBJ2-7 TRBV14 CASSPARAGGRGEQYF TGTGCCAGCAGCCCGGCAAGGGCGGGAGGTCGGGGTGAGCAGTACTTC
TRBD1 NA TRBJ2-5 TRBV7-2 CASSSHRDRGETQYF TGTGCCAGCAGCTCTCACCGGGACAGGGGCGAGACCCAGTACTTC
NA NA TRBJ2-2 TRBV27 CASSLGGTGELFF TGTGCCAGCAGTTTAGGCGGCACCGGGGAGCTGTTTTTT
NA NA TRBJ1-3 TRBV7-6 CASSLSPGHGNTIYF TGTGCCAGCAGCTTATCCCCGGGACACGGAAACACCATATATTTT
TRBD1 NA TRBJ1-2 TRBV12-3/TRBV12-4 CASSGQGLHRF TGTGCCAGCTCGGGACAGGGGCTACACCGCTTC